This T cell receptor (beta chain) was identified in a study of blood T cell repertoires in COVID-19. In germline, CDR1 is SGHNT, CDR2 YENEEA. J lost 7 bases, V lost 4 bases, and 2 bases had no gene match. There are 14 residues in the CDR3. The method was immunoSEQ multiplex PCR; TCRdb's version includes in-frame clones alone and lacks a portion of them. This sample has 95,000 to 150,000 clones, with around 83% found just once. This sequence was found in a man aged 55 to 70 with acute or convalescent COVID-19. Sequencing input: peripheral blood. This chain links TRBV11-3 with TRBJ1-6; 9 positions match TRBD1. CDR3 protein: CASSSGTGNSPLHF. The CDR3 nucleotides read TGTGCCAGCAGCTCCGGGACAGGGAATTCACCCCTCCACTTT.